The following is a T cell receptor (beta chain) sequence with its context. Its specificity is not known. The V end lost 4 bases, the J end lost 0 bases, and 9 bases lay between the germline ends. The CDR3 is made up of 16 amino acids. Germline V gives CDR1 KGHDR, CDR2 SFDVKD. The data were obtained in a study of CD8 T cells in ankylosing spondylitis. Study results and caveats: One TCR beta motif, made up of about 8 highly homologous variants, appeared characteristic of ankylosing spondylitis blood. Significant enrichment of disease-linked clones was reported in matched ankylosing spondylitis synovial fluid. Disease-linked clones bore a CD8+ phenotype, appearing relatively rarely in peripheral blood.

Quantitative 5'-RACE with molecular barcodes was used to make the TCR beta libraries. MiXCR was run by TCRdb on the 5' RACE reads, yielding one entry per CDR3 protein. This sample has over 450,000 distinct CDR3 sequences, with about an eighth found just once. The sample consisted of blood, either unsorted or a sorted T cell fraction (not recorded which). V is TRBV24-1 and J is TRBJ2-6; a possible D gene is TRBD2 (5 bases). This TCR was sampled from a male donor with ankylosing spondylitis. In DNA form, the CDR3 reads TGTGCCACCAGTGACCCAGACTACTCTGGGGCCAACGTCCTGACTTTC. The encoded protein is CATSDPDYSGANVLTF.